The T cell receptor (beta chain) described here comes from a study of radiation and T cells in renal cell carcinoma (dated by TCRdb to 2018 to 2021). With regard to the full study: In total, 50 to 55 samples underwent TCR beta sequencing: approximately 25 tumors plus 27 peripheral blood samples. In the approximately 57 samples combined, 4,016,671 unique CDR3 nucleotide sequences were found, encoding roughly 2,500,000 unique CDR3 amino acid sequences.

The investigation overall reported the following: Because only small tumor regions of about 0.94 g were available, the study did not capture intratumoral heterogeneity. Because the trial had a single-armed design, the trial could not examine how radiation dose or scheduling affected the TCR repertoire. TCR clonality was higher in irradiated tumors than in controls, as the top 100 clonotypes made up an average of 54% of the repertoire in irradiated tumors compared with about 40% in nephrectomy-only tumors. A greater number of dominant CDR3 motifs was detected in irradiated tumors than in control tumors, and a larger share of the repertoire was occupied by these motifs in irradiated tumors than in control tumors.

In the paper's terms, the time point label means: tumor resected at nephrectomy. Reading the label with the study, this specimen's treatment or condition is: treatment-naive control, cytoreductive nephrectomy. For controls, tumors were taken from treatment-naive renal cell carcinoma patients who had cytoreductive nephrectomy with no radiation beforehand. Every patient's renal cell carcinoma showed clear cell pathology. Control tumors used for TCR sequencing were obtained from a handful of females and about a dozen males (median age approximately 50 years, range about 40 to 82) and were resected from about 2010 to 2015. The tumors were dissociated mechanically, digested with collagenase/hyaluronidase at 37 degrees C, processed in gentleMACS C tubes, and kept in liquid nitrogen. Genomic DNA for TCR sequencing was prepared using the QIAamp DNA Blood Mini Kit (Qiagen). Only samples passing all quality control checks were included in the analyses.

Following the manufacturer's recommendations, the immunoSEQ kit was used to generate TCR beta libraries from genomic DNA. To prepare the libraries, a first multiplex PCR with proprietary primers was run, followed by a second PCR that added unique barcodes, and a bead cleanup was done after each round. Each sample batch included a kit-provided positive control reaction and a negative control reaction. The final libraries were assessed on an Agilent 4200 TapeStation D1000 ScreenTape, pooled by volume, and quantified by qPCR. Sequencing was performed on an Illumina NextSeq500 with a MidOutput 150-cycle cartridge, and 156 Read1 and 15 Index1 cycles were run with kit custom primers. The pooled library was loaded at about 1 pM, with an approximately 19% PhiX control spiked in. In the source study's methods: Vendor-processed data were analyzed in R, with a clonotype defined as all T cells sharing the same CDR3 nucleotide sequence. For clone abundance analyses, frequencies were normalized to the 10,000 most abundant clones per sample. Public T cell clones, averaging fewer than five per sample, were removed before analysis. ImmunoMap was used for dominant motif analysis with the PAM10 matrix, a gap penalty of 30, and a homology threshold of 0.3, and any motif reaching a cumulative frequency of at least 0.01 was considered dominant. Entries here come from immuneACCESS through TCRdb and include only in-frame sequences with V and J called. Some clones fail to appear in such tables; in the studies checked, an unresolved V gene covers under half of the shortfall, and the cause of the remainder is unknown. The V and J calls and clone size were taken over from that table, and D and trimming were inferred from the DNA. The sample includes 20,000 to 30,000 clones, with roughly 64% observed a single time. The ten most abundant clones make up about 20% of the sample.

Note on this clone: Which antigen it targets is not known. No much larger clone exists at a distance of one base, and base qualities are not known.

The sample consisted of tumor tissue, taken from a patient whose treatment was nephrectomy without radiotherapy. This clonotype was obtained from a middle-aged man with renal cell carcinoma.

CDR3 sequence: CASSQEGGRTYNEQFF. The DNA sequence is TGTGCCAGCAGCCAAGAAGGCGGGAGGACTTACAATGAGCAGTTCTTC. This chain is built from TRBV4-2 and TRBJ2-1; 8 middle bases align to TRBD2. The CDR3 covers 16 residues, taking in both the cysteine and the phenylalanine. Only the CDR3 region is kept as DNA, spanning 48 bases read in frame from base 1. CDR1 and CDR2 were assigned from the germline V gene as LGHNA and YNFKEQ. At the junction V is shortened by 0 bases and J by 4 bases; bases outside the gene matches: 5.